The rows below give T cell receptor beta chains drawn from one sample of a study of blood T cell repertoires in COVID-19. TCRdb's table, derived via immunoSEQ multiplex PCR, lists solely in-frame clones and lacks some. The sample carries around 250,000 clones, 75% to 90% recorded once. The sample comprised PBMCs or T cells enriched from blood (not recorded which). These receptors were taken from a woman aged 45-65 years who had recovered from COVID-19. The CDR3 runs from the conserved cysteine through the conserved F or W. A D gene is named only where the DNA matches it firmly. Size is stated for part of the rows, as once, few or many counts, or as a class when the clone is expanded.

TRBJ2-7,TRBV3-1/TRBV3-2,14,-,TRBD2,TGTGCCAGCAGCCGGCTAGCGGGGGTAAACGAGCAGTACTTC,CASSRLAGVNEQYF
TRBJ2-1,TRBV27,12,-,-,TGTGCCAGCAGTTCAGGCTACAATGAGCAGTTCTTC,CASSSGYNEQFF
TRBJ2-7,TRBV4-2,15,few,-,TGTGCCAGCAGCCAAGGGATTCGTAGCGAGGACGAGCAGTACTTC,CASSQGIRSEDEQYF
TRBJ2-5,TRBV27,14,-,TRBD2,TGTGCCAGCTGCCCTAGCGGGAGGGGTGAGACCCAGTACTTC,CASCPSGRGETQYF
TRBJ1-1,TRBV28,15,-,-,TGTGCCAGCAGTTTGCGGGGGATCGCGAGCACTGAAGCTTTCTTT,CASSLRGIASTEAFF
TRBJ2-3,TRBV29-1,14,-,TRBD2,TGCAGCGTTGGGCTAGCGGGGGGCACAGATACGCAGTATTTT,CSVGLAGGTDTQYF
TRBJ2-1,TRBV7-9,16,-,TRBD2,TGTGCCAGCAGCCAATACCTAGCGGGAGGTCACAATGAGCAGTTCTTC,CASSQYLAGGHNEQFF
TRBJ1-2,TRBV2,15,many,TRBD1,TGTGCCAGCTCCTTGGGGGACAGTCGAGTCGTGGGCTACACCTTC,CASSLGDSRVVGYTF
TRBJ1-4,TRBV28,14,-,-,TGTGCCACCGCGGGGGGGACCATTAATGAAAAACTGTTTTTT,CATAGGTINEKLFF
TRBJ2-1,TRBV4-2,16,once,TRBD2,TGTGCCAGCAGCCAAAGTCTAGCGGGGGGGTACAATGAGCAGTTCTTC,CASSQSLAGGYNEQFF
TRBJ2-2,TRBV19,14,few,-,TGTGCCAGTAGTTTCGGCGGCCTCGCCGGGGAGCTGTTTTTT,CASSFGGLAGELFF
TRBJ2-7,TRBV18,16,-,-,TGTGCCAGCTCGCCTTCCGACAGGCCTTTTGCTGACGAGCAGTACTTC,CASSPSDRPFADEQYF
TRBJ1-1,TRBV11-2,16,-,-,TGTGCCAGCAGCTTAACATTCAGAAGTATGAACACTGAAGCTTTCTTT,CASSLTFRSMNTEAFF
TRBJ2-1,TRBV7-2,15,-,TRBD2,TGTGCCAGCAGCTTATCAGGACTAGCCAACAATGAGCAGTTCTTC,CASSLSGLANNEQFF
TRBJ1-3,TRBV5-5,15,-,-,TGTGCCAGCAGCTTGGCCCCGGGCTCTGGAAACACCATATATTTT,CASSLAPGSGNTIYF
TRBJ2-1,TRBV9,19,-,TRBD2,TGTGCCAGCAGCGTAGCCCTAGGTTTCAGCGGGAGCTCCTACAATGAGCAGTTCTTC,CASSVALGFSGSSYNEQFF
TRBJ2-1,TRBV14,14,-,-,TGTGCCAGCAGCCTAGCGTACTCCTACAATGAGCAGTTCTTC,CASSLAYSYNEQFF
TRBJ2-7,TRBV27,15,-,TRBD2,TGTGCCAGCAGTTGGTTAGCGGGAGGCCTCTACGAGCAGTACTTC,CASSWLAGGLYEQYF
TRBJ2-1,TRBV5-1,14,few,TRBD1,TGCGCCAGCAGCCTTGGGACAGGGATCAATGAGCAGTTCTTC,CASSLGTGINEQFF
TRBJ1-2,TRBV25-1,15,few,-,TGTGCCAGCAGTGAATTGAGTGAGGCAGAATATGGCTACACCTTC,CASSELSEAEYGYTF
TRBJ2-1,TRBV2,12,-,TRBD2,TGTGCCAGCAGTGTGGGTCTAGCGGGAGTCTTCTTC,CASSVGLAGVFF
TRBJ1-3,TRBV3-1/TRBV3-2,14,few,TRBD1,TGTGCCAGCAGCCTCAGGGGGCCAGGAAACACCATATATTTT,CASSLRGPGNTIYF
TRBJ1-3,TRBV29-1,16,-,TRBD1,TGCAGCGTTGGGGCTCCAGGACAGGGGGCTGGAAACACCATATATTTT,CSVGAPGQGAGNTIYF
TRBJ2-3,TRBV6-5,15,-,-,TGTGCCAGCAGTCCAAACACCAGAAGCACAGATACGCAGTATTTT,CASSPNTRSTDTQYF
TRBJ1-2,TRBV3-1/TRBV3-2,15,once,TRBD1,TGTGCCAGCAGCCAAGATTTGACAGGGGAGGTCGGCTACACCTTC,CASSQDLTGEVGYTF
TRBJ1-1,TRBV24-1,14,many,TRBD1,TGTGCCACCAGTGATTCCGGACAGGGCCAAGGAGCTTTCTTT,CATSDSGQGQGAFF
TRBJ2-3,TRBV15,18,once,-,TGTGCCACCAGCAGAGCCCCATTTTATTCGGTGGGCACAGATACGCAGTATTTT,CATSRAPFYSVGTDTQYF
TRBJ2-1,TRBV7-9,14,-,TRBD2,TGTGCCAGCGGACCCGGGACTAGCCTTGGTGAGCAGTTCTTC,CASGPGTSLGEQFF
TRBJ1-6,TRBV11-2,15,-,TRBD1,TGTGCCAGCAGTCTACGGGACAGGGGTAATTCACCCCTCCACTTT,CASSLRDRGNSPLHF
TRBJ1-1,TRBV7-2,18,-,-,TGTGCCAGCAGCTTAGGAAAGGCAGGGGCCCTTAGGGACACTGAAGCTTTCTTT,CASSLGKAGALRDTEAFF